Here is one TCR beta chain with its context. The sample is drawn from a study of blood T cell repertoires in COVID-19. The overall study: The samples span acute and convalescent COVID-19 from the United States, Italy and Spain. Sources were T cells, B-cell-depleted T cells, or PBMCs; the material itself was cDNA or gDNA.

Original handling: For nucleated cells, counts were estimated from reference gene primer amplification. TCRdb's table, derived via immunoSEQ multiplex PCR, lists solely in-frame clones and lacks some. The V and J calls and clone size come from that table; D and trimming were worked out from the DNA. The sample includes approximately 280,000 clones, roughly 89% of them seen just once. The CDR3 contains 15 residues. V shed 6 bases and J 5 bases; nucleotides not matched to a gene: 12. The germline V gene has CDR1 SGHTS and CDR2 YDEGEE. The chain couples TRBV5-8 to TRBJ2-7; 9 bases agree with TRBD1. Sequenced: peripheral blood. The clonotype comes from a man aged 40-49 years with acute or convalescent COVID-19. Written as DNA, the CDR3 is TGTGCCAGCACTTTTGCCGGGACAGGGATCCACGAGCAGTACTTC. Its translation is CASTFAGTGIHEQYF.